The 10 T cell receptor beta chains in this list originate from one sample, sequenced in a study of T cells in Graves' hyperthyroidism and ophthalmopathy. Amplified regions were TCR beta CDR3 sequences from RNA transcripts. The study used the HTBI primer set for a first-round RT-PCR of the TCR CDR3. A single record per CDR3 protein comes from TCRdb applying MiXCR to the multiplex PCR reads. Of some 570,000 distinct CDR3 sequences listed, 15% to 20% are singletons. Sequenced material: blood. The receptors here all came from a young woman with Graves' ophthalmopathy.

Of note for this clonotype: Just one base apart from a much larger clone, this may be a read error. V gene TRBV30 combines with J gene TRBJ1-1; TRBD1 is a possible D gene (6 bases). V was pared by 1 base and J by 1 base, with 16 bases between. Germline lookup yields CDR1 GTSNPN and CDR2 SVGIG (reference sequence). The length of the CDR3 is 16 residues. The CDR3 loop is CAWSGQGWLRNTEAFF. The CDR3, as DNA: TGTGCCTGGAGTGGTCAGGGGTGGTTACGGAACACTGAAGCTTTCTTT.

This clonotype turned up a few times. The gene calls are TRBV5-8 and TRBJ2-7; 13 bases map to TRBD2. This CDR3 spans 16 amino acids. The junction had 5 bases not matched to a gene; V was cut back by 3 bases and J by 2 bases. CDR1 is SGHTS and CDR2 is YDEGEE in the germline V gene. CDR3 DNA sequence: TGTGCCAGCAGCTGGGAGGGGACTAGCGGGACCTACGAGCAGTACTTC. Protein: CASSWEGTSGTYEQYF.

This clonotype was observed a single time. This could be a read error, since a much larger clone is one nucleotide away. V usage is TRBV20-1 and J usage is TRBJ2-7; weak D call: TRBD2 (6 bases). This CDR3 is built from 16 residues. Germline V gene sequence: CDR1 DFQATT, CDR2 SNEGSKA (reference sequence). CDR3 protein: CSARANRLGDPYGQYF. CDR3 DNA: TGCAGTGCTAGAGCAAATCGACTAGGGGACCCCTACGGGCAGTACTTC.

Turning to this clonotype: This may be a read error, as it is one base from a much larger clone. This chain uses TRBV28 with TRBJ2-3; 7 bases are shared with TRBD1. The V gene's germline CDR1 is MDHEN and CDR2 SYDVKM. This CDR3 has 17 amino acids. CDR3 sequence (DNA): TGTGCCAGCAGTTTCGCGGCAGGGGGTATTAGCACAGATACGCGGTATTTT. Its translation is CASSFAAGGISTDTRYF.

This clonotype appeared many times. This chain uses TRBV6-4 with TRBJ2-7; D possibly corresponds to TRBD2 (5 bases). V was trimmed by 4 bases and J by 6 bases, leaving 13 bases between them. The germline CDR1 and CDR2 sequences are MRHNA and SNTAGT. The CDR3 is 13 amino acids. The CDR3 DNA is TGTGCCAGCAGTGTCACGGCGGGTGCCGAGCAGTACTTC. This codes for CASSVTAGAEQYF.

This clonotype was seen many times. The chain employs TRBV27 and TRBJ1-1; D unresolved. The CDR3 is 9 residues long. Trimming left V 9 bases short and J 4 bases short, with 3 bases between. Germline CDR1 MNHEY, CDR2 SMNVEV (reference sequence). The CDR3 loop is CARVTEAFF. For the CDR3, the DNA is TGTGCCAGGGTCACTGAAGCTTTCTTT.

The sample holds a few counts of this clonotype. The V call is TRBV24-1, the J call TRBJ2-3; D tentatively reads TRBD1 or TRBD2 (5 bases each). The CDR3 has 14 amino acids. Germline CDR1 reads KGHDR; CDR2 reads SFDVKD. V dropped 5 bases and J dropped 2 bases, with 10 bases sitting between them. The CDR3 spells CATSGSGTTDTQYF. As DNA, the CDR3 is TGTGCCACCAGTGGGTCGGGGACCACAGATACGCAGTATTTT.

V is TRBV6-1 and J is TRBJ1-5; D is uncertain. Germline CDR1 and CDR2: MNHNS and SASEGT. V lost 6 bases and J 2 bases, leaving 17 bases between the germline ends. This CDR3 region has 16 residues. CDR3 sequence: CASRELPGAGNQPQHF. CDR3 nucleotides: TGTGCCAGCAGGGAACTCCCAGGAGCGGGCAATCAGCCCCAGCATTTT.

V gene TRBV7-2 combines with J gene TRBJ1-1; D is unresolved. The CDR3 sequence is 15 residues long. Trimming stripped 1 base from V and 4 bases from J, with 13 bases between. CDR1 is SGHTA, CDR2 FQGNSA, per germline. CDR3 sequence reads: CASSLVTVVGTEAFF. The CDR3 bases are TGTGCCAGCAGCTTAGTCACAGTCGTCGGCACTGAAGCTTTCTTT.

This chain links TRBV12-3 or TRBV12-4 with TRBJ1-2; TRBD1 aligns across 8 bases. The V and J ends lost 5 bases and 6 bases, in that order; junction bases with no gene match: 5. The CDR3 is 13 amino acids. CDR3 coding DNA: TGTGCCAGCAGTAGGGACAGGCCCGATGGCTACACCTTC. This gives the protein CASSRDRPDGYTF.